These 10 T cell receptor beta chains came from one sample sequenced in a study of blood T cell repertoires in COVID-19. Repertoires were generated with immunoSEQ multiplex PCR, while TCRdb's copy carries only in-frame clones and drops some. This table has approximately 170,000 clones, approximately 86% appearing once. The sample was peripheral blood. The receptors were gathered from a man aged 45-65 years with active or convalescent COVID-19.

The V call is TRBV7-9, the J call TRBJ2-5, with 9 bases lining up with TRBD2. The trim removed 4 bases at V and 6 bases at J, leaving 15 bases unmatched. This CDR3 is built from 17 residues. The germline CDR1 and CDR2 sequences are SEHNR and FQNEAQ (reference sequence). CDR3 sequence (DNA): TGTGCCAGCAGCTGGGGAGGTACAGCGGGGGGTAAAAAGACCCAGTACTTC. As protein: CASSWGGTAGGKKTQYF.

V usage is TRBV10-1 and J usage is TRBJ2-7, with D possibly being TRBD1 (5 bases). Trimming stripped 0 bases from V and 5 bases from J, with 17 bases between. CDR3 length equals 16 residues. Germline V gene lookup returns CDR1 WNHNN and CDR2 SYGVQD (reference sequence). DNA for the CDR3: TGCGCCAGCAGTGAGTCGAGAACTTCACTCAGGGACGAGCAGTACTTC. Residues: CASSESRTSLRDEQYF.

V is TRBV19 and J is TRBJ2-2; maybe TRBD2 (5 bases). Looked up from germline, CDR1 is LNHDA and CDR2 is SQIVND (reference sequence). This CDR3 is built from 14 residues. V lost 2 bases and J 2 bases, leaving 6 bases between the germline ends. DNA of the CDR3: TGTGCCAGTAGTATAACGGGAAACACCGGGGAGCTGTTTTTT. Protein sequence: CASSITGNTGELFF. Together with reference TRBV19 and TRBJ2-2, the CDR3 gives the full variable domain: DGGITQSPKYLFRKEGQNVTLSCEQNLNHDAMYWYRQDPGQGLRLIYYSQIVNDFQKGDIAEGYSVSREKKESFPLTVTSAQKNPTAFYLCASSITGNTGELFFGEGSRLTVL.

The chain employs TRBV10-3 and TRBJ1-6; D unresolved. The CDR3 consists of 14 residues. The V gene lost 7 bases and the J gene lost 7 bases, with 14 bases spanning the gap. Per germline, CDR1 ENHRY and CDR2 SYGVKD. Here the CDR3 DNA reads TGTGCCATCAAAGGGTCCGCGGGAAATTCACCCCTCCACTTT. Protein product: CAIKGSAGNSPLHF.

About this clone: The sample contains more than one DNA sequence encoding this CDR3. The chain has TRBV30 and TRBJ1-3; 8 bases map to TRBD1. CDR3 size: 13 residues. The germline CDR1 and CDR2 sequences are GTSNPN and SVGIG (reference sequence). V dropped 3 bases and J dropped 2; count of bases not matched to a gene: 0. The CDR3 is CAWRQGAGNTIYF. The CDR3 coding sequence is TGTGCCTGGAGACAGGGGGCTGGAAACACCATATATTTT.

The CDR3 DNA reads as TGTGCCAGCAGTTTAGTGTTGGAGGGGATCTACGAGCAGTACTTC. Translated: CASSLVLEGIYEQYF. V and J are TRBV28 and TRBJ2-7; possible D gene TRBD2, 6 bases. CDR1 and CDR2 (germline): MDHEN, SYDVKM. Trimming stripped 2 bases from V and 3 bases from J, with 14 bases between. This CDR3 has 15 amino acids.

The table lists this clone with a few counts. The chain uses TRBV5-1 and TRBJ2-1; TRBD1 agrees at 7 bases. V was pared by 1 base and J by 7 bases, with 5 bases of the junction left unmatched. The V gene's germline CDR1 is SGHRS and CDR2 YFSETQ. The CDR3 runs 14 residues. The CDR3 nucleotides are TGCGCCAGCAGCTTGTGGGGGACAGAAAATGAGCAGTTCTTC. Its protein product is CASSLWGTENEQFF.

The V and J genes are TRBV7-9 and TRBJ2-7, with TRBD1 identical over 8 bases. V shed 4 bases, J shed 4 bases, and the junction held 6 bases outside the gene matches. Germline V lookup: CDR1 SEHNR, CDR2 FQNEAQ (reference sequence). This CDR3 comprises 14 residues. The CDR3 loop is CASSSGQGQYEQYF. CDR3 DNA sequence: TGTGCCAGCAGCTCCGGACAGGGTCAATACGAGCAGTACTTC.

V usage is TRBV28 and J usage is TRBJ1-1; 8 bases are shared with TRBD1. Germline V gene sequence: CDR1 MDHEN, CDR2 SYDVKM. V gave up 6 bases and J gave up 1 base; unmatched junction bases: 10. The CDR3 is made up of 16 amino acids. The CDR3 DNA is TGTGCCAGCAGACATAATCAGGGGGCTGGGAACACTGAAGCTTTCTTT. This sequence encodes CASRHNQGAGNTEAFF.

About this clone: Mismatch with germline at one junction end may stem from a read error. The sample carries other DNA sequences with the same CDR3. The J gene is TRBJ1-2, the V gene TRBV27; 7 nucleotides match TRBD1. The CDR3 spans 15 residues. Germline lookup yields CDR1 MNHEY and CDR2 SMNVEV (reference sequence). In DNA form, the CDR3 reads TGTGCTAGCAGCACACTTACAGGGGCCAACTATGGCTACACCTTC. Its translation: CASSTLTGANYGYTF.